These 23 T cell receptor beta chains were all obtained from the same sample, sequenced in a study of response to subunit inactivated influenza vaccine. TCRdb re-called the RT-PCR reads with MiXCR, one entry per CDR3 protein. Here the sample spans about 180,000 distinct CDR3 sequences, around 8.8% being singletons. Sequences were derived from non-naive T cells sorted from PBMCs, sampled on the day of vaccination. The receptors were gathered from a man aged 50 to 60 who received an inactivated influenza vaccine.

The V gene is TRBV10-3, the J gene TRBJ2-5; maybe TRBD2 (6 bases). CDR3 size: 14 residues. Trimming removed 3 bases from V and 4 bases from J, with 12 bases in between. Per the germline V gene, CDR1 is ENHRY and CDR2 is SYGVKD. Written as DNA, the CDR3 is TGTGCCATCAGTGATATGGGGGGTCGAGAGACCCAGTACTTC. It translates to CAISDMGGRETQYF.

This clonotype showed up many times. CDR3 residues: CSDEGQAFYTEAFF. The CDR3 DNA reads TGCAGCGACGAAGGGCAGGCCTTTTACACTGAAGCTTTCTTT. The V and J genes are TRBV29-1 and TRBJ1-1, with D unresolved. V was pared by 7 bases and J by 3 bases, with 18 bases between. The CDR3 contains 14 residues. Germline-derived CDR1 and CDR2 are SQVTM and ANQGSEA. Based on the CDR3 plus reference TRBV29-1 and TRBJ1-1, the full variable domain is SAVISQKPSRDICQRGTSLTIQCQVDSQVTMMFWYRQQPGQSLTLIATANQGSEATYESGFVIDKFPISRPNLTFSTLTVSNMSPEDSSIYLCSDEGQAFYTEAFFGQGTRLTVV.

This clonotype was observed at least ten times. V is TRBV29-1 and J is TRBJ1-1, with D possibly TRBD1 on 5 matching bases. From germline, CDR1 is SQVTM and CDR2 ANQGSEA. V was pared by 3 bases and J by 1 base, with 9 bases between. The CDR3 is made up of 13 amino acids. The CDR3 DNA reads TGCAGCGTTGACGTCAGGGCGAACACTGAAGCTTTCTTT. This codes for CSVDVRANTEAFF.

The genes are TRBV7-6 and TRBJ2-3; TRBD2 might be the D (5 bases). CDR1 and CDR2 (germline): SGHVS, FNYEAQ. The CDR3 is 16 residues long. V was shortened by 5 bases and J by 0 bases, with 15 bases between the two germline ends. The CDR3 DNA reads TGTGCCAGCAGCCGAGGACTTTTTACTAGCACAGATACGCAGTATTTT. Protein sequence: CASSRGLFTSTDTQYF.

This clonotype was detected a few times. The chain joins TRBV4-3 to TRBJ2-6; D is ambiguous. This CDR3 comprises 18 residues. CDR1 is LGHNA, CDR2 YSLEER, per germline. Between the trimmed V and J ends, which lost 0 bases and 0 bases, there was a span of 12 bases. The CDR3 protein is CASSQDINSVSGANVLTF. In DNA form, the CDR3 reads TGCGCCAGCAGCCAAGATATTAACAGCGTCTCTGGGGCCAACGTCCTGACTTTC.

There are many counts of this clonotype. The gene calls are TRBV7-9 and TRBJ2-3; a possible D gene is TRBD1 (5 bases). Germline CDR1 and CDR2: SEHNR and FQNEAQ (reference sequence). Trimming left V 4 bases short and J 8 bases short, with 13 bases between. The CDR3 contains 13 residues. CDR3 sequence reads: CASSSNQGVTQYF. The CDR3, as DNA: TGTGCCAGCAGCTCCAACCAGGGCGTTACGCAGTATTTT.

This chain joins TRBV6-1 and TRBJ1-2; TRBD1 is a possible D gene (5 bases). CDR1 MNHNS and CDR2 SASEGT come from the germline V gene. V lost 1 base and J 7 bases, leaving 13 bases between the germline ends. The length of the CDR3 is 14 residues. The CDR3 protein is CASSEDDRRVGYTF. The CDR3 coding sequence is TGTGCCAGCAGTGAAGATGACAGAAGAGTTGGCTACACCTTC.

The chain recombines TRBV20-1 with TRBJ2-3, with 7 bases aligning to TRBD2. The CDR3 loop spans 14 amino acids. Germline CDR1 and CDR2: DFQATT and SNEGSKA (reference sequence). Losses at the gene ends were 5 bases for V and 6 bases for J; bases not matched to a gene: 11. Here the CDR3 reads CSAPTTGGRDTQYF. The CDR3 region has the DNA TGCAGTGCTCCCACGACCGGGGGGAGGGATACGCAGTATTTT.

This clonotype was seen only a few times. V and J are TRBV6-1 and TRBJ1-2, with 9 bases lining up with TRBD1. The CDR3 extends over 16 amino acids. Germline V gives CDR1 MNHNS, CDR2 SASEGT. With V trimmed by 7 bases and J by 5 bases, 14 bases remained unmatched. CDR3 DNA: TGTGCCAGCACGTCCTCTAGGACAGGGGATTATTATGGCTACACCTTC. The encoded protein is CASTSSRTGDYYGYTF.

This clonotype has ten or more counts. The gene calls are TRBV9 and TRBJ2-3; D might be TRBD1 (6 bases). The length of the CDR3 is 14 residues. The germline CDR1 and CDR2 sequences are SGDLS and YYNGEE. V dropped 0 bases and J dropped 5 bases, with 10 bases sitting between them. The CDR3 sequence is CASSVGQGRDTQYF. CDR3 in DNA: TGTGCCAGCAGCGTAGGGCAGGGGAGAGATACGCAGTATTTT.

The CDR3: CASSESGANVLTF. In DNA, the CDR3 is TGTGCCAGCAGCGAATCTGGGGCCAACGTCCTGACTTTC. The chain combines TRBV28 with TRBJ2-6, with no clear D. V lost 6 bases, J lost 1 base, and 4 bases lay in between. Germline CDR1 and CDR2: MDHEN and SYDVKM. The CDR3 runs to 13 residues. Together with reference TRBV28 and TRBJ2-6, the CDR3 gives the full variable domain: DVKVTQSSRYLVKRTGEKVFLECVQDMDHENMFWYRQDPGLGLRLIYFSYDVKMKEKGDIPEGYSVSREKKERFSLILESASTNQTSMYLCASSESGANVLTFGAGSRLTVL.

The genes are TRBV7-2 and TRBJ2-7; D gene uncertain. The CDR3 contains 14 residues. Trimming stripped 5 bases from V and 2 bases from J, with 13 bases between. Germline V gene lookup returns CDR1 SGHTA and CDR2 FQGNSA. CDR3 nucleotide sequence: TGTGCCAGCAGCCAGCCGGGCCAAACCTACGAGCAGTACTTC. Translating it yields CASSQPGQTYEQYF.

The J gene is TRBJ2-2, the V gene TRBV2, with D perhaps being TRBD1 or TRBD2 (6 bases each). The CDR3 runs to 15 residues. V dropped 3 bases and J dropped 5 bases, with 13 bases sitting between them. Per germline, CDR1 SNHLY and CDR2 FYNNEI. The CDR3 reads CASSDLRGRTGELFF. CDR3 coding DNA: TGTGCCAGCAGTGATCTGAGGGGGAGGACCGGGGAGCTGTTTTTT.

The chain employs TRBV4-3 and TRBJ2-3; 14 bases map to TRBD2. Trimming removed 4 bases from V and 5 bases from J; junction bases left unmatched: 2. This CDR3 comprises 15 residues. The germline V gene has CDR1 LGHNA and CDR2 YSLEER. The CDR3 region has the DNA TGCGCCAGCAGCCGCGGACTAGCGGGAGGAGATACGCAGTATTTT. The encoded protein is CASSRGLAGGDTQYF.

The J gene is TRBJ2-3, the V gene TRBV9; 7 nucleotides match TRBD1. The germline gives CDR1 SGDLS, CDR2 YYNGEE. The CDR3 is 15 amino acids. The trim removed 5 bases at V and 5 bases at J, leaving 11 bases unmatched. CDR3 loop: CASSSDRARRDTQYF. The CDR3 DNA reads as TGTGCCAGCAGTTCAGACAGGGCAAGAAGAGATACGCAGTATTTT.

There are many counts of this clonotype. The CDR3 region is CASSQDSGVLRGTQYF. CDR3 coding DNA: TGCGCCAGCAGCCAAGATTCCGGGGTTCTAAGGGGGACCCAGTACTTC. The rearrangement links TRBV4-1 to TRBJ2-5; D may match TRBD1 or TRBD2 (5 bases each). This CDR3 has 16 amino acids. The V gene lost 0 bases and the J gene lost 7 bases, with 18 bases spanning the gap. The germline gives CDR1 MGHRA, CDR2 YSYEKL.

To note about this clonotype: A read error may account for a junction end that differs from germline. The rearrangement links TRBV6-5 to TRBJ2-1, with TRBD2 matching over 8 bases. The CDR3 has 15 amino acids. The germline gives CDR1 MNHEY, CDR2 SVGAGI. Here the CDR3 reads CASSYSRNSGMPPYF. CDR3 DNA: TGTGCCAGCAGTTACTCGAGGAATAGCGGGATGCCGCCTTATTTC.

The chain joins TRBV10-3 to TRBJ1-5; tentative D call: TRBD1 (6 bases). V lost 10 bases and J lost 1, with 23 bases in between. The CDR3 loop spans 17 amino acids. CDR1 and CDR2 from the germline V gene are ENHRY and SYGVKD. CDR3: CATLPAQGTFSNQPQHF. For the CDR3, the DNA is TGTGCCACCTTACCCGCGCAGGGGACTTTCAGCAATCAGCCCCAGCATTTT.

V and J are TRBV28 and TRBJ2-3, with D hard to call. Germline V gene lookup returns CDR1 MDHEN and CDR2 SYDVKM. V lost 8 bases and J lost 0, with 3 bases in between. CDR3 length: 11 residues. The DNA of the CDR3 is TGTGCCAGCTTTAGCACAGATACGCAGTATTTT. Its translation is CASFSTDTQYF.

This clonotype has just a few counts. The gene calls are TRBV7-9 and TRBJ2-1, with 8 bases fitting TRBD2. The germline V gene encodes CDR1 SEHNR and CDR2 FQNEAQ (reference sequence). The CDR3 totals 15 residues. The V segment lost 5 bases and the J segment 2 bases; nucleotides outside the gene matches: 5. Written as DNA, the CDR3 is TGTGCCAGCAGCCACACTAGCGGAGCCTACAATGAGCAGTTCTTC. Its protein product is CASSHTSGAYNEQFF.

This chain connects TRBV12-3 or TRBV12-4 to TRBJ2-5, with no clear D. V was trimmed by 1 base and J by 5 bases, leaving 5 bases between them. The CDR3 extends over 12 amino acids. CDR3 amino acids: CASSLEDETQYF. DNA for the CDR3: TGTGCCAGCAGTTTAGAGGACGAGACCCAGTACTTC.

This clonotype came up a few times. This chain links TRBV5-1 with TRBJ2-7; 8 bases match TRBD1. This CDR3 has 15 amino acids. Per germline, CDR1 SGHRS and CDR2 YFSETQ. V trimming: 2 bases; J trimming: 0 bases; junction bases outside the gene matches: 4. CDR3 protein: CASSFTGGNSYEQYF. In nucleotides, the CDR3 is TGCGCCAGCAGCTTTACAGGGGGAAACTCCTACGAGCAGTACTTC.

This clonotype was counted many times. The rearrangement uses TRBV29-1 and TRBJ2-2, with no clear D. Germline V gives CDR1 SQVTM, CDR2 ANQGSEA. The ends were cut back, 5 bases at V and 7 bases at J, with 11 bases in the middle. CDR3 size: 12 residues. CDR3 sequence (DNA): TGCAGCGTTCTGGGGTTCGACGGGGAGCTGTTTTTT. This translates into CSVLGFDGELFF.